One and the same sample provided the 7 T cell receptor beta chains below, sequenced in a study of blood T cells in healthy people across ages. Next came a second PCR, run for roughly 6 to 11 cycles, which used a sample-barcoded 5' primer along with a J-beta primer mix. TCRdb re-called the 5' RACE reads through MiXCR, storing one row per CDR3 protein. Among approximately 1.5 million distinct CDR3 sequences, approximately 39% were seen once, and the ten largest hold just over 4%. The specimen sequenced was blood. Receptors originate from a young woman in good health.

The CDR3 nucleotides are TGCAGTGCTAGAGGTCGGGGACAGGGAGACTACACCTTC. Protein sequence: CSARGRGQGDYTF. V gene TRBV20-1 combines with J gene TRBJ1-2; 9 bases fit TRBD1. CDR1 DFQATT and CDR2 SNEGSKA come from the germline V gene (reference sequence). The CDR3 is 13 amino acids. Losses at the gene ends were 1 base for V and 10 bases for J; bases not matched to a gene: 7.

The chain recombines TRBV7-2 with TRBJ1-5; D is unresolved. Germline V gene sequence: CDR1 SGHTA, CDR2 FQGNSA. Trimming pared 5 bases from V and 6 bases from J, leaving 11 bases between. This CDR3 has 13 amino acids. In DNA form, the CDR3 reads TGTGCCAGCAGCGTTGGGTGGCTTCAGCCCCAGCATTTT. This sequence encodes CASSVGWLQPQHF.

The V and J genes are TRBV29-1 and TRBJ2-7, with 14 positions matching TRBD2. V was clipped by 6 bases and J by 4 bases; unmatched bases: 8. The CDR3 totals 15 residues. Germline CDR1 SQVTM, CDR2 ANQGSEA. DNA for the CDR3: TGCAGCGTCGAGGGGACTAGCGGGAGTCAGTACGAGCAGTACTTC. It codes for CSVEGTSGSQYEQYF.

The chain recombines TRBV9 with TRBJ2-2; D gene uncertain. Germline V CDR1 and CDR2: SGDLS, YYNGEE. V shed 4 bases and J shed 6 bases, with 13 bases lying between them. The CDR3 runs 14 residues. CDR3 bases: TGTGCCAGCAGCCCCCGGGTACCGTCCGGGGAGCTGTTTTTT. It translates to CASSPRVPSGELFF.

Points on this clonotype: The junction departs from germline at one end; a sequencing error may be responsible. This sequence joins TRBV9 and TRBJ2-3; maybe TRBD1 (6 bases). CDR1 SGDLS and CDR2 YYNGEE come from the germline V gene. CDR3 length: 14 amino acids. CDR3 residues: CAGSRQVGTDTQYF. As DNA, the CDR3 is TGTGCCGGCAGCAGACAGGTCGGCACAGATACGCAGTATTTT.

This clonotype was seen a handful of times. The genes are TRBV21-1 and TRBJ1-5; the table assigns TRBD1, which was not confirmed against the DNA. TRBV21-1 is a pseudogene segment. This CDR3 contains 17 residues. Written as DNA, the CDR3 is TGTGCCAGCAGCGATCGGGACAGGGGTCTTAGCAATCAGCCCCAGCATTTT. As protein: CASSDRDRGLSNQPQHF.

The chain recombines TRBV27 with TRBJ2-2; D is ambiguous. Germline V gives CDR1 MNHEY, CDR2 SMNVEV (reference sequence). The V end lost 3 bases, the J end lost 1 base, and 12 bases lay between the germline ends. CDR3 length: 16 amino acids. The CDR3 loop is CASSFQRRMNTGELFF. The CDR3 DNA reads as TGTGCCAGCAGTTTTCAGCGACGGATGAACACCGGGGAGCTGTTTTTT.